This T cell receptor beta chain is drawn from a study of T cells in Graves' hyperthyroidism and ophthalmopathy. Study results and limitations: Also found in blood were most expanded thyroid clonotypes above 0.001. Model predictions of ophthalmopathy came a median approximately 6.5 months before onset. Patients with ophthalmopathy were separated from those with stable hyperthyroidism by a 13 V-J model.

The CDR3 contains 14 residues. Deletions cut 3 bases from V and 6 bases from J, with 14 bases between. CDR1 and CDR2 from the germline V gene are SNHLY and FYNNEI. The CDR3 regions of TCR beta were amplified from RNA transcripts. First-round RT-PCR targeting the TCR CDR3 was performed with the HTBI primer set. TCRdb fed the multiplex PCR reads into MiXCR, producing one record per CDR3 protein. The repertoire holds 620,000 or so distinct CDR3 sequences, roughly 15% seen once, with under 15% in the top ten. This clonotype was detected many times. Its antigen is unidentified. The V call is TRBV2, the J call TRBJ1-2; D gene unclear. Sequencing was performed on blood. This TCR was sampled from a woman between 45 and 60 years old with Graves' ophthalmopathy. The CDR3 DNA sequence: TGTGCCAGCAGTGACTACGGACCCTGGGATGGCTACACCTTC. Encoded protein: CASSDYGPWDGYTF.